This TCR beta chain was sequenced for a study of cytotoxic CD8 clonotypes in ibrutinib-treated CLL. Overall study context: Included were about 11 relapsed/refractory and 15 treatment-naive patients, of whom some 18 were IGHV unmutated. Findings of the study overall: At progression, clonality fell back toward baseline after rising at ibrutinib response. Shared public clonotypes were rare, and on treatment they either got smaller or stayed the same.

TCRdb's copy holds only in-frame clones and misses some; the assay was immunoSEQ multiplex PCR. The sample contains 200,000 or so clones, around 75% of which appear only once. This clone was counted only a few times. The antigen is unknown. After removal of 5 bases from V and 8 bases from J, the junction contained 11 bases not matched to a gene. The CDR3 has 15 amino acids. Germline V gene lookup returns CDR1 SGHTA and CDR2 FQGNSA. The clonotype was recovered from a human donor with chronic lymphocytic leukemia. Sequencing used PBMCs, obtained after 12 months of ibrutinib treatment. The chain recombines TRBV7-2 with TRBJ2-2, with 7 nucleotides matching TRBD1. The DNA of the CDR3 is TGTGCCAGCAGCACACGACAGGGCACTTCTGGGGAGCTGTTTTTT. This encodes CASSTRQGTSGELFF. Supplemented by reference TRBV7-2 and TRBJ2-2, the full variable domain reads GAGVSQSPSNKVTEKGKDVELRCDPISGHTALYWYRQSLGQGLEFLIYFQGNSAPDKSGLPSDRFSAERTGGSVSTLTIQRTQQEDSAVYLCASSTRQGTSGELFFGEGSRLTVL.